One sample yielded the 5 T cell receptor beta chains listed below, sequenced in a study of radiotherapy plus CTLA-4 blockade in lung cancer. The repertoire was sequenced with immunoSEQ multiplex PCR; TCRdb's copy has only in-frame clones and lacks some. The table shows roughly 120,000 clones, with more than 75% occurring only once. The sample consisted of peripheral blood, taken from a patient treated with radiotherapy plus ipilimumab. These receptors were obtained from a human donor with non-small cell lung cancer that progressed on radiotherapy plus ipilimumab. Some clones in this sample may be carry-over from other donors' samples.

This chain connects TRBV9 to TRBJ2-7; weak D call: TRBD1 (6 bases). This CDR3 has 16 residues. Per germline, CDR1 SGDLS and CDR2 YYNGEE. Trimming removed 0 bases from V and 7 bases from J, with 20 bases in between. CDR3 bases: TGTGCCAGCAGCGTAGGGGGGCAGGCGGCTTTTGGTGAGCAGTACTTC. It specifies CASSVGGQAAFGEQYF.

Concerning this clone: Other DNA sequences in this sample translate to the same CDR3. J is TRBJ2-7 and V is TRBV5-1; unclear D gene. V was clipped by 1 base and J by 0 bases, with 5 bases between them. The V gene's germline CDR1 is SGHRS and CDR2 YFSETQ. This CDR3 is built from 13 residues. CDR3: CASSLTGSYEQYF. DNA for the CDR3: TGCGCCAGCAGCTTGACTGGCTCCTACGAGCAGTACTTC.

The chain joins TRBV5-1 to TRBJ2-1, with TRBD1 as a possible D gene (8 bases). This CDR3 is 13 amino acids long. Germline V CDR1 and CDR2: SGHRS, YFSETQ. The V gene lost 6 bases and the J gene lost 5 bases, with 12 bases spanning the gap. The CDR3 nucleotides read TGCGCCAGCAACAGGGGGGGAGACAATGAGCAGTTCTTC. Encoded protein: CASNRGGDNEQFF.

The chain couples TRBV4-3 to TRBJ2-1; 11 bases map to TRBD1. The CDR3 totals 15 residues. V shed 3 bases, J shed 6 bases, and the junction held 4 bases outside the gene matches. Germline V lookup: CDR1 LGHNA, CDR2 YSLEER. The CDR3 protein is CASSQPGQGGNEQFF. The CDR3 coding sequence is TGCGCCAGCAGCCAGCCGGGACAGGGGGGCAATGAGCAGTTCTTC.

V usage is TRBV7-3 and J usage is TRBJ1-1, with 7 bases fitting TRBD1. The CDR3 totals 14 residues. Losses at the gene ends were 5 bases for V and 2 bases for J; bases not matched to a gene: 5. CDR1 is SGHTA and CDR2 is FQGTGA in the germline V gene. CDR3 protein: CASSVGTANTEAFF. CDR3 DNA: TGTGCCAGCAGCGTCGGGACAGCCAACACTGAAGCTTTCTTT.